This T cell receptor (beta chain) originates from a study of blood T cell repertoires in COVID-19. Study processing details: Amplification of reference gene primers was used by the study to estimate nucleated cell counts. The method was immunoSEQ multiplex PCR; TCRdb's version includes in-frame clones alone and lacks a portion of them. V and J calls and clone size are as listed in that table; D and trimming were resolved from the DNA. Of roughly 120,000 clones listed, approximately 77% are singletons. This CDR3 region has 14 residues. Germline lookup yields CDR1 SEHNR and CDR2 FQNEAQ (reference sequence). Trimming took off 5 bases at V and 6 bases at J, with 16 bases between the two ends.

The chain combines TRBV7-9 with TRBJ2-5; weak D call: TRBD2 (6 bases). The sequence derives from a human donor in a cohort sampled during active COVID-19. The source material was peripheral blood. The CDR3 here is CASSPEGGGKTQYF. CDR3 DNA: TGTGCCAGCAGCCCAGAGGGAGGCGGGAAGACCCAGTACTTC.